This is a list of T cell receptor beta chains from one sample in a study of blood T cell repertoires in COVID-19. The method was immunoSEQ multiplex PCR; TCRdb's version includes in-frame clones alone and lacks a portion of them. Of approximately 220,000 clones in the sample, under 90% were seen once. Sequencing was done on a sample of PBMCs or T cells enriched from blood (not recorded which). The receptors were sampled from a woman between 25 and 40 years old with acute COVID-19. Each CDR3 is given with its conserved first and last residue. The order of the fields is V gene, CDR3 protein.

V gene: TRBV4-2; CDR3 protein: CASSQDRGGVGEQFF
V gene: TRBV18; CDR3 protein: CASSGDRPSGNTIYF
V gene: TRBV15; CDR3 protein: CATSRAGGETQYF
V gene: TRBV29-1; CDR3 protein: CSVRAGGTDTQYF
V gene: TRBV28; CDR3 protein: CASGRGPVLMNTEAFF
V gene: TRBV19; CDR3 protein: CASSQRPVLRNTGELFF
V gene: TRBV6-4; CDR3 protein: CASSDSTGGEAFF
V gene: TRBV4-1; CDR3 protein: CASSQGLAYEQYF
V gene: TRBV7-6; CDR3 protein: CASSPSLETQYF
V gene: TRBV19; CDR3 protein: CASSVGQATYEQYF
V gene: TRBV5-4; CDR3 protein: CASSLLAGGRETQYF
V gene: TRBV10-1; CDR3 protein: CASSESGVSTDTQYF
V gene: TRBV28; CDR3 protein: CASSPPLGGGTEAFF
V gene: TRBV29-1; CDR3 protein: CSVETGLGYTF
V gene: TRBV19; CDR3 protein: CASSMSSGGAGEQFF
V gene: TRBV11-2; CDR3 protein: CASSLDDRVDGYTF
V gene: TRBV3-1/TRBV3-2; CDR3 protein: CASSQEGTANTEAFF
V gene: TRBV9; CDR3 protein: CASSFSTGGAEQFF
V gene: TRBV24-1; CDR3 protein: CATSDLTGGLNTGELFF
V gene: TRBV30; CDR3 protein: CAWSEGVRGTGELFF
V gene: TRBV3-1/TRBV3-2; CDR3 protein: CASRQAGGRIGETQYF
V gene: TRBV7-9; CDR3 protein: CASSFKRGANTGELFF
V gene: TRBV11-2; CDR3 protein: CASRHVGGQDTGELFF
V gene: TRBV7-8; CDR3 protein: CASSSQTYNSPLHF
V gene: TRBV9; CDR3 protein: CASSVEVRCTEAFF
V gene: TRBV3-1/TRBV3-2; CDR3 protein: CASSQKGGQGNGYTF
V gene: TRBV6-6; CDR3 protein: CASRIDSTNTGELFF
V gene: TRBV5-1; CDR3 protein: CASSLVSQETQYF
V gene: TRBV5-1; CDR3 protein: CASSLEGNYGYTF
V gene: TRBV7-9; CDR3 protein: CASSYAGAHLRYGYTF
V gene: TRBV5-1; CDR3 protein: CASSIRTGATEAFF
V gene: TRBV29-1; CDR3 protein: CSVEQQGMNTGELFF
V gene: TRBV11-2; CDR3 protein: CASRRNTEAFF
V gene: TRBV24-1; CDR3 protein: CATSDGSYEQYF
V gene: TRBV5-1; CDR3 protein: CASSSSDSVAYEQYF
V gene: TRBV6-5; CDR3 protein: CASSYTRTEQETQYF
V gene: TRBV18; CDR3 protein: CASSPTGFVSPLHF
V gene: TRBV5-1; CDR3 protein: CASSRGGGEANIQYF
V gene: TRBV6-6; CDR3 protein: CASSDDRVNGGELFF
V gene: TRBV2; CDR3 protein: CASSLGQVVYEQYF
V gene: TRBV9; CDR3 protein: CASSVGMSYEQYF
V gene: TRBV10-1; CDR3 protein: CASSERSRGEDTQYF
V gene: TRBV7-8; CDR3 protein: CASSISRQGPNTEAFF
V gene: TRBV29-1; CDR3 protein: CSVLDRGQETQYF
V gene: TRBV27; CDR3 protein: CASSLAGTGNGYTF